This paragraph reports one T cell receptor beta chain. Its antigen is currently unknown. The record originates from a study of cytomegalovirus exposure and HLA in healthy donors. Study observations and caveats: It was only CMV serostatus that was available as immune exposure information.

60 Vbeta and 13 Jbeta primers were used in PCR. Produced via immunoSEQ multiplex PCR; TCRdb's table is partial and in-frame only. The profile shows 180,000 or so clones, more than 60% of them singletons. Germline values: CDR1 MRHNA, CDR2 SNTAGT. The trim removed 6 bases at V and 4 bases at J, leaving 6 bases unmatched. The CDR3 totals 15 residues. This TCR came from a woman aged 40 to 55 in good health and CMV-seropositive. V usage is TRBV6-4 and J usage is TRBJ2-3, with 11 bases that match TRBD2. The specimen sequenced was PBMCs. This CDR3 reads CASSLASGRSDTQYF. The CDR3 nucleotides are TGTGCCAGCAGCCTCGCTAGCGGGAGGTCAGATACGCAGTATTTT.